This T cell receptor (beta chain) was recorded in a study of Tregs in tolerant kidney transplant recipients. Overall study results and limits: Antigen-driven expansion was suggested because donor-specific Tregs expanded more than all Tregs in tolerant patients. Validation in larger populations is needed because few patients were studied.

The CDR3 has 16 amino acids. The germline V gene has CDR1 SNHLY and CDR2 FYNNEI. V lost 6 bases and J 0 bases, leaving 17 bases between the germline ends. Sequenced by immunoSEQ multiplex PCR; TCRdb stores in-frame clones only, minus some. The sample lists about 77,000 clones, about 98% occurring once. Note on this clone: As yet, its antigen is unknown.

The sample consisted of CD4+ T cells from blood, taken before the transplant. The TCR was taken from a human donor who received a combined kidney and bone marrow transplant. V and J are TRBV2 and TRBJ1-2; tentatively, D is TRBD1 (6 bases). The CDR3 is CASRYRDNPANYGYTF. The CDR3 DNA follows: TGTGCCAGCAGATATCGGGACAATCCCGCTAACTATGGCTACACCTTC.